The T cell receptor (beta chain) under discussion was sequenced for a study of blood T cell repertoires in COVID-19. Study details: Sample material is recorded as cDNA or gDNA derived from T cells, B-cell-depleted T cells, or PBMCs.

Assay used: immunoSEQ multiplex PCR; TCRdb lists only in-frame clones, some missing. The sample includes 150,000 to 200,000 clones, 86% of them seen just once. V dropped 2 bases and J dropped 5; count of bases not matched to a gene: 8. The CDR3 is made up of 15 amino acids. Per germline, CDR1 GTSNPN and CDR2 SVGIG (reference sequence). This sequence joins TRBV30 and TRBJ2-2; TRBD2 aligns across 7 bases. Sample: peripheral blood. This TCR was recovered from a woman aged 80 or older in a cohort sampled during active or convalescent COVID-19. CDR3 coding DNA: TGTGCCTGGAGTAGGGCGGGAGTGGGAACCGGGGAGCTGTTTTTT. Amino acid sequence: CAWSRAGVGTGELFF. Together with reference TRBV30 and TRBJ2-2, the CDR3 gives the full variable domain: SQTIHQWPATLVQPVGSPLSLECTVEGTSNPNLYWYRQAAGRGLQLLFYSVGIGQISSEVPQNLSASRPQDRQFILSSKKLLLSDSGFYLCAWSRAGVGTGELFFGEGSRLTVL.